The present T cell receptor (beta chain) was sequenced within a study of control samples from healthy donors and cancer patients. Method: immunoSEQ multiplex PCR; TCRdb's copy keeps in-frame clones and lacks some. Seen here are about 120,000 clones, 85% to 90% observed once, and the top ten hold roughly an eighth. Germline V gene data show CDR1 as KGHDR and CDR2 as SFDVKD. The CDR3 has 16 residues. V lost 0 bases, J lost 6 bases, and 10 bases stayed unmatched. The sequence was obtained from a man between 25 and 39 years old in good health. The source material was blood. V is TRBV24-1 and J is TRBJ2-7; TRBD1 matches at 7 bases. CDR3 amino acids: CATSDLTGATLFEQYF. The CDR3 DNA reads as TGTGCCACCAGTGATTTGACAGGGGCCACCCTGTTCGAGCAGTACTTC.